The 10 T cell receptor beta chains presented below share a single source sample, sequenced in a study of blood T cell repertoires in COVID-19 (dated by TCRdb to 2020 to 2022). Preparation of the library involved the immunoSEQ multiplex PCR assay. TCRdb's version of the immuneACCESS table is confined to in-frame rearrangements and falls short of the full clone set. An unresolved V gene accounts for under half of the shortfall where checked; the remainder is of unknown origin. The sample profile shows some 120,000 clones; roughly 84% of them were found once. The ten largest clones take up around 12% of the sample. Material: peripheral blood. These receptors all come from a woman aged 25-40 years who had recovered from COVID-19.

The V gene is TRBV29-1, the J gene TRBJ1-1, with D perhaps TRBD1 (5 bases). V gave up 2 bases and J gave up 4 bases, with 17 bases separating them. Germline CDR1 SQVTM, CDR2 ANQGSEA. The CDR3 has 15 amino acids. The CDR3 DNA reads as TGCAGCGTTGAACTAATGGCAGGGATCGGCACTGAAGCTTTCTTT. Translation: CSVELMAGIGTEAFF.

This rearrangement joins TRBV5-5 to TRBJ2-1, with 12 nucleotides matching TRBD2. Germline V gene sequence: CDR1 SGHKS, CDR2 YYEKEE (reference sequence). Trimming at V came to 0 bases and at J to 9 bases, leaving 10 bases not matched to a gene. This CDR3 is 17 amino acids long. This chain's CDR3 is CASSLVLAGGLRGEQFF. The CDR3 DNA sequence: TGTGCCAGCAGCTTGGTACTAGCGGGAGGCCTAAGGGGTGAGCAGTTCTTC.

The V gene is TRBV6-5, the J gene TRBJ2-1; D may be TRBD1 (5 bases). Trimming shortened V by 5 bases and J by 4 bases, and 15 bases separated the two germline ends. In germline, CDR1 is MNHEY, CDR2 SVGAGI. The CDR3 spans 15 residues. For the CDR3, the DNA is TGTGCCAGCAGTATGTGGGAAGGGGCTTACAATGAGCAGTTCTTC. Protein product: CASSMWEGAYNEQFF.

The chain couples TRBV19 to TRBJ1-3; no reliable D call. The germline V and J ends were trimmed by 3 bases and 4 bases, with 7 bases remaining between them. This CDR3 is built from 13 residues. Germline CDR1 is LNHDA and CDR2 is SQIVND (reference sequence). CDR3: CASSMALGNTIYF. As DNA, the CDR3 is TGTGCCAGTAGTATGGCCCTCGGAAACACCATATATTTT.

The chain employs TRBV18 and TRBJ1-5; D might be TRBD1 (6 bases). The ends were cut back, 2 bases at V and 15 bases at J, with 14 bases in the middle. Germline values: CDR1 KGHSH, CDR2 LQKENI. The CDR3 sequence is 12 residues long. The CDR3 loop is CASSPNNGDTHF. The CDR3 DNA follows: TGTGCCAGCTCACCAAACAACGGGGACACGCATTTT.

This chain uses TRBV19 with TRBJ2-1, with TRBD1 identical over 8 bases. With 4 bases clipped from V and 5 bases from J, the junction kept 13 bases outside the gene matches. Germline V gene lookup returns CDR1 LNHDA and CDR2 SQIVND (reference sequence). The CDR3 runs 17 residues. The CDR3 DNA reads as TGTGCCAGTAGTAGCCCGTCCGACAGGGGAATCGACAATGAGCAGTTCTTC. Residues: CASSSPSDRGIDNEQFF.

The chain couples TRBV5-1 to TRBJ2-2; TRBD2 matches at 10 bases. The germline V gene has CDR1 SGHRS and CDR2 YFSETQ. V lost 0 bases, J lost 7 bases, and 6 bases stayed unmatched. The CDR3 covers 16 residues. The CDR3 DNA reads as TGCGCCAGCAGCTTGGTGGCTAGCGGGAGAGGCGGGGAGCTGTTTTTT. Protein: CASSLVASGRGGELFF. Supplemented by reference TRBV5-1 and TRBJ2-2, the full variable domain reads KAGVTQTPRYLIKTRGQQVTLSCSPISGHRSVSWYQQTPGQGLQFLFEYFSETQRNKGNFPGRFSGRQFSNSRSEMNVSTLELGDSALYLCASSLVASGRGGELFFGEGSRLTVL.

This chain joins TRBV18 and TRBJ1-5, with D tentatively TRBD1 (5 bases). The CDR3 is 15 residues long. CDR1 is KGHSH and CDR2 is LQKENI in the germline V gene. V was pared by 3 bases and J by 9 bases, with 18 bases between. CDR3 protein: CASSPRDSTQGPQHF. CDR3 nucleotide sequence: TGTGCCAGCTCACCGAGAGACAGCACCCAGGGGCCCCAGCATTTT.

The chain carries TRBV19 and TRBJ1-2; 7 bases are shared with TRBD1. The CDR3 loop spans 13 amino acids. Germline-derived CDR1 and CDR2 are LNHDA and SQIVND (reference sequence). The trim removed 4 bases at V and 2 bases at J, leaving 1 base unmatched. CDR3 amino acids: CASSTTGNYGYTF. In DNA, the CDR3 is TGTGCCAGTAGTACGACAGGGAACTATGGCTACACCTTC. The full variable domain, with the rest looked up from reference TRBV19 and TRBJ1-2, is DGGITQSPKYLFRKEGQNVTLSCEQNLNHDAMYWYRQDPGQGLRLIYYSQIVNDFQKGDIAEGYSVSREKKESFPLTVTSAQKNPTAFYLCASSTTGNYGYTFGSGTRLTVV.

CDR3 DNA sequence: TGTGCCAGCGCCGTGCGGGCTCTAGGGAACGAGCAGTACTTC. It yields the protein CASAVRALGNEQYF. V usage is TRBV3-1 (or the pseudogene TRBV3-2) and J usage is TRBJ2-7, with D maybe TRBD2 (5 bases). V gave up 8 bases and J gave up 5 bases, with 19 bases separating them. Germline V gene lookup returns CDR1 LGHDT and CDR2 YNNKEL (reference sequence). The CDR3 totals 14 residues.